This is a list of T cell receptor beta chains from one sample in a study of T cells after somatic rescue of genetic block. The repertoire was sequenced with immunoSEQ multiplex PCR; TCRdb's copy has only in-frame clones and lacks some. In the table there are around 52,000 clones, around 96% of which are singletons. Sequencing used peripheral blood mononuclear cells (PBMCs). The receptors derive from a child less than two years old. Both conserved end residues are part of each CDR3. A D gene is named only where the DNA matches it firmly. Clone size is given for some rows only: seen once, a few or many times, or a class if the clone is expanded.

cdr3_nt	cdr3_aa	d_call	clone_size	v_call	j_call
TGTGCCAGCAGCTTTACAGGGGACAATCAGCCCCAGCATTTT	CASSFTGDNQPQHF	TRBD1	-	TRBV2	TRBJ1-5
TGTGCCAGCAGCCTAACCCAGTTGGGACTAGCGGAAACCGGGGAGCTGTTTTTT	CASSLTQLGLAETGELFF	TRBD2	-	TRBV11-2	TRBJ2-2
TGTGCCAGCAGTTACGGGGGGGGGTATGGAGACTATGGCTACACCTTC	CASSYGGGYGDYGYTF	-	-	TRBV6-5	TRBJ1-2
TGTGCCAGCAGCGGGGGGGCGAGGGCGTACCAAGAGACCCAGTACTTC	CASSGGARAYQETQYF	-	-	TRBV9	TRBJ2-5
TGTGCCAGCAGTGACTCCGCAGGGGGCTACAATGAGCAGTTCTTC	CASSDSAGGYNEQFF	TRBD1	-	TRBV6-4	TRBJ2-1
TGTGCCAGCAGCCTAGGGGACGGTCAGCCCCAGCATTTT	CASSLGDGQPQHF	-	-	TRBV7-6	TRBJ1-5
TGTGCCAGCAGCAAACAGGGGGCCTACAATCAGCCCCAGCATTTT	CASSKQGAYNQPQHF	TRBD1	-	TRBV6-5	TRBJ1-5
TGTGCCAGCTCTCCAAAGAACGGAGCGAACACCGGGGAGCTGTTTTTT	CASSPKNGANTGELFF	-	-	TRBV18	TRBJ2-2
TGTGCCAGCAGCTTACTAGTTGGCAATGAGCAGTTCTTC	CASSLLVGNEQFF	-	-	TRBV5-4	TRBJ2-1
TGCGCCAGCAGCGGCGGGACAGGGGCCACAGATACGCAGTATTTT	CASSGGTGATDTQYF	TRBD1	-	TRBV5-1	TRBJ2-3
TGTGCCAGCAGCTTTACAGGGGTCAAGAGGGAAAAACTGTTTTTT	CASSFTGVKREKLFF	TRBD1	-	TRBV7-9	TRBJ1-4
TGTGCCAGCAGTTACTGGGGGAGATCCTACAATGAGCAGTTCTTC	CASSYWGRSYNEQFF	-	-	TRBV6-5	TRBJ2-1
TGTGCCAGTAGTGCGCAGGGGTTCTTCGGAGAGACCCAGTACTTC	CASSAQGFFGETQYF	-	-	TRBV19	TRBJ2-5
TGTGCCAGCAGCCGTCTTACTTCCAGCTCCTACGAGCAGTACTTC	CASSRLTSSSYEQYF	-	-	TRBV11-2	TRBJ2-7
TGTGCCAGCAGCCTCCCTTCAGCGGGAGCTGGGAATACGCAGTATTTT	CASSLPSAGAGNTQYF	TRBD2	-	TRBV5-4	TRBJ2-3
TGTGCCAGCAGCCAAGAGTTTGCGAGGGAGCCCCAGCATTTT	CASSQEFAREPQHF	-	few	TRBV4-2	TRBJ1-5
TGCGCCAGCAGTCAATCGCGGACAGGGGCTCTAAACACCGGGGAGCTGTTTTTT	CASSQSRTGALNTGELFF	TRBD1	once	TRBV23-1	TRBJ2-2
TGCGCCAGCGGGACAGGGGGCACAGATACGCAGTATTTT	CASGTGGTDTQYF	TRBD1	-	TRBV10-1	TRBJ2-3